A selection of T cell receptor beta chains follows, all from one sample in a study of T cell responses to AZD1222 COVID-19 vaccine. Profiled with immunoSEQ multiplex PCR; TCRdb holds only in-frame clones, not every one. The sample holds about 79,000 clones, over 75% seen once. The source was peripheral blood, collected on day 0 of AZD1222 vaccination. The receptors come from an adult in good health. Both conserved end residues are part of each CDR3. Each record gives: J gene, D gene, CDR3 length, V gene, clone size, CDR3 protein, CDR3 DNA. A D gene is named only where the DNA matches it firmly. Clone size, where shown, is once, few, many, or a class for clones that have expanded.

TRBJ1-1 . 14 TRBV19 . CASRAGTQNTEAFF TGTGCCAGTAGAGCCGGGACGCAGAACACTGAAGCTTTCTTT
TRBJ2-1 TRBD1 12 TRBV6-5 . CASSLQGNEQFF TGTGCCAGCAGTCTACAGGGGAATGAGCAGTTCTTC
TRBJ2-5 . 11 TRBV2 . CASTEQETQYF TGTGCCAGCACTGAGCAAGAGACCCAGTACTTC
TRBJ2-2 TRBD2 16 TRBV4-1 . CASSPPTSGDTGELFF TGCGCCAGCAGCCCACCGACTAGCGGGGACACCGGGGAGCTGTTTTTT
TRBJ2-2 TRBD1 16 TRBV15 few CATSRGGQGNTGELFF TGTGCCACCAGCAGAGGAGGACAGGGGAACACCGGGGAGCTGTTTTTT
TRBJ1-6 TRBD1 14 TRBV27 once CATKVGTGTSPLHF TGTGCCACCAAGGTGGGGACAGGGACGTCACCCCTCCACTTT
TRBJ2-2 TRBD1 15 TRBV18 once CASSPDRTNTGELFF TGTGCCAGCTCACCGGACAGGACGAACACCGGGGAGCTGTTTTTT
TRBJ2-2 . 16 TRBV3-1/TRBV3-2 . CASSQGTGSNTGELFF TGTGCCAGCAGCCAAGGAACAGGGTCGAACACCGGGGAGCTGTTTTTT
TRBJ1-5 . 16 TRBV28 . CASSLWGPGSNQPQHF TGTGCCAGCAGTTTATGGGGACCTGGGAGCAATCAGCCCCAGCATTTT
TRBJ2-1 TRBD2 15 TRBV6-5 . CASRISGSSYNEQFF TGTGCCAGCAGGATTAGCGGGAGCTCCTACAATGAGCAGTTCTTC
TRBJ2-2 . 17 TRBV7-8 . CASSPLAPFGSTGELFF TGTGCCAGCAGCCCTCTGGCGCCATTTGGGAGCACCGGGGAGCTGTTTTTT
TRBJ1-5 TRBD1 15 TRBV19 . CATRGNRGANQPQHF TGTGCCACCCGAGGGAACAGGGGGGCGAATCAGCCCCAGCATTTT
TRBJ2-1 TRBD2 15 TRBV7-8 once CASSRSGGAANEQFF TGTGCCAGCAGTCGCAGCGGGGGGGCGGCAAATGAGCAGTTCTTC